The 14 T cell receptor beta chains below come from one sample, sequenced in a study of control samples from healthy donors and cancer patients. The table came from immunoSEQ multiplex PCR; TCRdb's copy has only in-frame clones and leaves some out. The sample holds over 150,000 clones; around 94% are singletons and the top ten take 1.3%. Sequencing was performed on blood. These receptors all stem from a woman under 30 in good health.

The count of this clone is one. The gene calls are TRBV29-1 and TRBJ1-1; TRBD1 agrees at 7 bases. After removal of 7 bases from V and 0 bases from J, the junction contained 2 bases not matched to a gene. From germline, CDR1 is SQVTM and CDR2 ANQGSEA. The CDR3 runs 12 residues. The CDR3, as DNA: TGCAGCGCTGGGACAGTGAACACTGAAGCTTTCTTT. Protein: CSAGTVNTEAFF. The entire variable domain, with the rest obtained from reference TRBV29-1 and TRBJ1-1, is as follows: SAVISQKPSRDICQRGTSLTIQCQVDSQVTMMFWYRQQPGQSLTLIATANQGSEATYESGFVIDKFPISRPNLTFSTLTVSNMSPEDSSIYLCSAGTVNTEAFFGQGTRLTVV.

The CDR3 spells CASSPTGQPTTYNEQFF. DNA for the CDR3: TGTGCCAGCAGTCCGACGGGACAGCCAACGACCTACAATGAGCAGTTCTTC. The chain links TRBV28 to TRBJ2-1; 7 bases line up with TRBD1. The length of the CDR3 is 17 residues. V shed 5 bases, J shed 2 bases, and the junction held 12 bases outside the gene matches. CDR1 and CDR2 (germline): MDHEN, SYDVKM.

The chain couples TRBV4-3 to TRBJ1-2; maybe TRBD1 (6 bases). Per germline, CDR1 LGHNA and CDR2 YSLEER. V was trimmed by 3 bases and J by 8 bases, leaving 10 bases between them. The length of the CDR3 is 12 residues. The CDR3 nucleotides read TGCGCCAGCAGCCAGGGGGGCTGGGGCTACACCTTC. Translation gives CASSQGGWGYTF.

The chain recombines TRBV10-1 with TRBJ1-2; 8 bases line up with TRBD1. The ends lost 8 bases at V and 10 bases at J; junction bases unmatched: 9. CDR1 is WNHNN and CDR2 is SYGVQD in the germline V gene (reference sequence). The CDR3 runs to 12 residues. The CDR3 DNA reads TGCGCCAGCGACCGGGACAGGCCGCTCTACACCTTC. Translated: CASDRDRPLYTF.

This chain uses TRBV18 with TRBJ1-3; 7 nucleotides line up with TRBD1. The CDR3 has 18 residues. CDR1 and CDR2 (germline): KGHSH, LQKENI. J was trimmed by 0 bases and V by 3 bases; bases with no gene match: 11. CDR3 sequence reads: CASSPVSQGVYSGNTIYF. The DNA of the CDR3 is TGTGCCAGCTCACCCGTTTCCCAGGGGGTATACTCTGGAAACACCATATATTTT.

The CDR3 spells CASSYSIAGAEAFF. CDR3 nucleotide sequence: TGTGCCAGCAGTTACTCGATTGCGGGGGCTGAAGCTTTCTTT. The chain uses TRBV6-2 or TRBV6-3 and TRBJ1-1; tentative D call: TRBD1 (5 bases). Germline V gives CDR1 MNHEY, CDR2 SVGEGT. Trimming took off 0 bases at V and 6 bases at J, with 11 bases between the two ends. The CDR3 totals 14 residues.

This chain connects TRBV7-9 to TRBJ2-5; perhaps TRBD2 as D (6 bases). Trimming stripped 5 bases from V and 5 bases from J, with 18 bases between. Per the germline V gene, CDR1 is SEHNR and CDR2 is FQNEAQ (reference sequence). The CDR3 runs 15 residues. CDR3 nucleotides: TGTGCCAGCAGCCCCCCGGGACTTTCTGGGGAGACCCAGTACTTC. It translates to CASSPPGLSGETQYF.

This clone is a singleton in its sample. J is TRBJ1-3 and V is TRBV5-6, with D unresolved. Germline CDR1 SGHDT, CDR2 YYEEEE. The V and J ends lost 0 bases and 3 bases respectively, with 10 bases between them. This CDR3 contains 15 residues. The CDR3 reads CASSLGWAVGNTIYF. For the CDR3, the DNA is TGTGCCAGCAGCTTGGGCTGGGCAGTTGGAAACACCATATATTTT.

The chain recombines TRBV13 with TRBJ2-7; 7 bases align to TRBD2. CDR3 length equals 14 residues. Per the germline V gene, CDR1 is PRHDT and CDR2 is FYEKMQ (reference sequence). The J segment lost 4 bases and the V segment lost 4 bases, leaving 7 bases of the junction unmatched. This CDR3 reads CASSSWDYQYEQYF. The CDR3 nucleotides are TGTGCCAGCAGCTCTTGGGACTACCAATACGAGCAGTACTTC.

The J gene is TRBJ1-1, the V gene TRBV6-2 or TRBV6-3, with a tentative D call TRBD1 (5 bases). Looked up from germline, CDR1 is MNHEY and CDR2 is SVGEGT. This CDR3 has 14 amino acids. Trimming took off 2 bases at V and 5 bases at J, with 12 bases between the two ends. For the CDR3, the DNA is TGTGCCAGCAGTTACGGGGGGGTCCCGACTGAAGCTTTCTTT. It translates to CASSYGGVPTEAFF.

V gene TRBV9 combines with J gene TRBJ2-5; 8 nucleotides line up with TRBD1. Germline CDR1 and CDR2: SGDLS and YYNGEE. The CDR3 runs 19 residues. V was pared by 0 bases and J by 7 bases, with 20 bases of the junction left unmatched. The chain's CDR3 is CASSVGSGQGAKVGVTQYF. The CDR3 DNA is TGTGCCAGCAGCGTAGGTTCCGGACAGGGCGCCAAGGTGGGGGTGACCCAGTACTTC.

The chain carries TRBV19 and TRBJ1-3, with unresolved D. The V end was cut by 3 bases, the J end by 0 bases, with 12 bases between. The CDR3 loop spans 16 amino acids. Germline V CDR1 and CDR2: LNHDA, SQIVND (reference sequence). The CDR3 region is CASSISGGYSGNTIYF. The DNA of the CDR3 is TGTGCCAGTAGTATTTCGGGCGGGTACTCTGGAAACACCATATATTTT.

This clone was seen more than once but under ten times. The CDR3 is CASAENFEAFF. The DNA for the CDR3 is TGTGCCAGCGCCGAGAACTTTGAAGCTTTCTTT. The chain joins TRBV7-2 to TRBJ1-1; the D is unclear. Trimming removed 8 bases from V and 7 bases from J, with 11 bases in between. This CDR3 region has 11 residues. CDR1 is SGHTA, CDR2 FQGNSA, per germline.

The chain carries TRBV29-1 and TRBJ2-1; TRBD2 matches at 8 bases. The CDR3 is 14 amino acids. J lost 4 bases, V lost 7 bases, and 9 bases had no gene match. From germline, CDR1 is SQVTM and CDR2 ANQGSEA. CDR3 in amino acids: CSAEGTRTYNEQFF. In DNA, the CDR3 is TGCAGCGCGGAGGGGACTAGGACTTACAATGAGCAGTTCTTC.